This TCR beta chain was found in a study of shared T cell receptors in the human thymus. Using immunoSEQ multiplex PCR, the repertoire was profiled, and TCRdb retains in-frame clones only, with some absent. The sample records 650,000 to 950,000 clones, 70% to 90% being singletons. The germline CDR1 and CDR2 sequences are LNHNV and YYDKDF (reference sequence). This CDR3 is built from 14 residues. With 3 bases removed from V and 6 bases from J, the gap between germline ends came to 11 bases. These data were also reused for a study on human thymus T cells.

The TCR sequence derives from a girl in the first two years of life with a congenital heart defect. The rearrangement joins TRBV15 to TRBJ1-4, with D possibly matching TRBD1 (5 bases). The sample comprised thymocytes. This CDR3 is CATSRGPGHEKLFF. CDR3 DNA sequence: TGTGCCACCAGCAGGGGCCCAGGGCATGAAAAACTGTTTTTT.